These T cell receptor beta chains were read from a single sample in a study of cytomegalovirus exposure and HLA in healthy donors. The method was immunoSEQ multiplex PCR; TCRdb's version includes in-frame clones alone and lacks a portion of them. The sample has roughly 150,000 clones; over 60% are singletons. The sequencing sample was made of PBMCs. These receptors were collected from a woman in her thirties or forties in good health and CMV-seronegative. Both conserved end residues are part of each CDR3. A D gene is named only where the DNA matches it firmly. Clone size is given for some rows only: seen once, a few or many times, or a class if the clone is expanded.

d_gene	v_gene	abundance	j_gene	CDR3nt	CDR3aa
TRBD1	TRBV19	few	TRBJ1-2	TGTGCCAGTAGTATAGGGACAGGGGATTACTTCTATGGCTACACCTTC	CASSIGTGDYFYGYTF
-	TRBV10-3	-	TRBJ1-1	TGTGCCATCAGTATTGGGGCAGGGAAGGACACTGAAGCTTTCTTT	CAISIGAGKDTEAFF
TRBD1	TRBV28	-	TRBJ1-3	TGTGCCAGCAGTTCCCCGGGACAGGGCTCTGGAAACACCATATATTTT	CASSSPGQGSGNTIYF
TRBD1	TRBV13	-	TRBJ1-2	TGTGCCAGCAGCTCCCGGGACAGGGCGAATGGCTACACCTTC	CASSSRDRANGYTF
-	TRBV18	-	TRBJ2-1	TGTGCCAGCTCAATTTTAGCAGATTACAATGAGCAGTTCTTC	CASSILADYNEQFF
TRBD2	TRBV4-1	-	TRBJ2-5	TGCGCCAGCAGCCAAGATTCGGGGGGCGGGAGGGAGACCCAGTACTTC	CASSQDSGGGRETQYF
TRBD2	TRBV5-1	once	TRBJ2-2	TGCGCCAGCAGCTTGATGGCGGGGGGGACCACCGGGGAGCTGTTTTTT	CASSLMAGGTTGELFF
-	TRBV5-1	-	TRBJ2-7	TGCGCCAGCAGCTTGGCCGGGACACCGGGATACTTC	CASSLAGTPGYF
TRBD2	TRBV27	few	TRBJ2-1	TGTGCCAGCAGTTTACTAGCGGGGGGGCTTGGTGAGCAGTTCTTC	CASSLLAGGLGEQFF
-	TRBV5-1	-	TRBJ1-6	TGCGCCAGCGGCGGGGGCCTGAGCTCCTATAATTCACCCCTCCACTTT	CASGGGLSSYNSPLHF
-	TRBV18	once	TRBJ2-1	TGTGCCAGCTCAACCACCCTACGCCACAATGAGCAGTTCTTC	CASSTTLRHNEQFF
TRBD1	TRBV5-1	-	TRBJ2-7	TGCGCCAGCAGCTTGAACCAGGGGGCTGGCAGCGAGCAGTACTTC	CASSLNQGAGSEQYF
TRBD1	TRBV27	-	TRBJ1-2	TGTGCCAGCAGTCGGACAGGGGGCCACTATGGCTACACCTTC	CASSRTGGHYGYTF
-	TRBV18	-	TRBJ2-1	TGTGCCAGCTCACCTAGCTCCGAAGAGCAGTTCTTC	CASSPSSEEQFF
TRBD1	TRBV28	-	TRBJ1-6	TGTGCCAGCAGTTTTAACGACAGGGATCGATCACCCCTCCACTTT	CASSFNDRDRSPLHF
TRBD1	TRBV7-2	-	TRBJ1-2	TGTGCCAGCAGCCCCAGACAGGGGGTCGATTTTGGCTACACCTTC	CASSPRQGVDFGYTF
-	TRBV7-9	-	TRBJ1-1	TGTTCCAGCAGCTTAGGTGGGGGGTTCACTGAAGCTTTCTTT	CSSSLGGGFTEAFF
-	TRBV5-1	-	TRBJ2-3	TGCGCCAGCAGCTTGGTGATGAGGGCAGATACGCAGTATTTT	CASSLVMRADTQYF
-	TRBV11-2	-	TRBJ2-5	TGTGCCAGCAGTCGACAGCCTCAAGAGACCCAGTACTTC	CASSRQPQETQYF
TRBD1	TRBV15	-	TRBJ1-4	TGTGCCACCAGCCGCAGGGACAGGCCTTATGAAAAACTGTTTTTT	CATSRRDRPYEKLFF
-	TRBV27	-	TRBJ1-3	TGTGCCAGCAGTACTAATACGGGGGGCACCATATATTTT	CASSTNTGGTIYF
-	TRBV1	-	TRBJ2-1	TGCACCAGCAGCCAAGATCTGCGACTAGAGCAGTTCTTC	CTSSQDLRLEQFF
-	TRBV5-1	-	TRBJ2-2	TGCGCCAGCAGCTTGGCCGGGTACACCGGGGAGCTGTTTTTT	CASSLAGYTGELFF
-	TRBV23-1	-	TRBJ1-1	TGCGCCACCGAAAGCGGGGATGAAGCTTTCTTT	CATESGDEAFF
-	TRBV30	-	TRBJ1-2	TGTGCCTGGGGGGGCGGCTATGGCTACACCTTC	CAWGGGYGYTF
-	TRBV28	-	TRBJ1-1	TGTGCCAGCAGTTTAATGACGGGCACTGAAGCTTTCTTT	CASSLMTGTEAFF
TRBD1	TRBV27	-	TRBJ2-5	TGTGCCAGCAGTGGTTGGACAGGGCAAGAGACCCAGTACTTC	CASSGWTGQETQYF
-	TRBV10-2	-	TRBJ2-2	TGCGCCAGCAGTGAGTCCGGGGGAACCGGGGAGCTGTTTTTT	CASSESGGTGELFF
TRBD1	TRBV5-6	-	TRBJ1-6	TGTGCCAGCAGCCTGACAGGGGGCTGGGATTCACCCCTCCACTTT	CASSLTGGWDSPLHF
-	TRBV5-4	-	TRBJ1-6	TGTGCCAGCAGCTACCAAAGTGGACTTACTTCACCCCTCCACTTT	CASSYQSGLTSPLHF
-	TRBV27	-	TRBJ1-6	TGTGCCAGCAGTCTTGACGTTAACGGGGTTTCACCCCTCCACTTT	CASSLDVNGVSPLHF
TRBD2	TRBV5-4	-	TRBJ2-5	TGTGCCAGCAGCTTGCGGGGGGGGCAAGAGACCCAGTACTTC	CASSLRGGQETQYF